The clone carrying this T cell receptor beta chain was counted between two and nine times. V was shortened by 4 bases and J by 0 bases, with 8 bases between the two germline ends. CDR3 length equals 14 residues. Germline CDR1 is SGHNT and CDR2 is YYREEE (reference sequence). After constant-region reverse-primer amplification, full-length variable regions underwent semi-nested PCR with Nested Universal Primer A. TCRdb reprocessed the 5' RACE reads with MiXCR, giving one entry per CDR3 protein. Seen here are 62,000 or so distinct CDR3 sequences, approximately 23% observed once, and the top ten hold about 2.7%.

The sample was memory CD4+ T cells sorted from a lymph node. Subset defined: memory CD4+ T cells, CD4+CD45RO+CD25-. The chain links TRBV5-4 to TRBJ2-1; maybe TRBD2 (5 bases). The clonotype comes from a female donor with breast cancer. CDR3 amino acids: CASSRGGSYNEQFF. CDR3 sequence (DNA): TGTGCCAGCAGCCGAGGAGGCTCCTACAATGAGCAGTTCTTC.